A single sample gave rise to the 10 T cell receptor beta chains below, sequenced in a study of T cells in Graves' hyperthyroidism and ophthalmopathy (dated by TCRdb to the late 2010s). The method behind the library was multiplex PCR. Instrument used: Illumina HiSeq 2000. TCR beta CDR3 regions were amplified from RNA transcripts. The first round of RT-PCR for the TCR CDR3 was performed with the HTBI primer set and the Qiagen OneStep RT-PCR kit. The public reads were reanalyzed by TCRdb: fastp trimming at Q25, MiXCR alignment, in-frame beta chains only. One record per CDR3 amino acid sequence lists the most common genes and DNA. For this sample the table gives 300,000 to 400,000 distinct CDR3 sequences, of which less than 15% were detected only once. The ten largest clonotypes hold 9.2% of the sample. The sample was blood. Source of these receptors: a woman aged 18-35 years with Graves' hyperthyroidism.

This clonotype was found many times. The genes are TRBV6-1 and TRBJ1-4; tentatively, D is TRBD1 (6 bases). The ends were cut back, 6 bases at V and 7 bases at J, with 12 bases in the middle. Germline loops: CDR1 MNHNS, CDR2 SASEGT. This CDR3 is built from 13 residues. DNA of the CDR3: TGTGCCAGCAGGGGCAGGGGTAGTGAAAAACTGTTTTTT. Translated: CASRGRGSEKLFF.

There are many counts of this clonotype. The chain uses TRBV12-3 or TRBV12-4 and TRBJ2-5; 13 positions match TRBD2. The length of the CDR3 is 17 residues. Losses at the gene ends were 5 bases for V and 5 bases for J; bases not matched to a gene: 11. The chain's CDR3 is CASSIDFRLAGGETQYF. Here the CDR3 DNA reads TGTGCCAGCAGTATCGATTTCCGACTAGCGGGAGGCGAGACCCAGTACTTC.

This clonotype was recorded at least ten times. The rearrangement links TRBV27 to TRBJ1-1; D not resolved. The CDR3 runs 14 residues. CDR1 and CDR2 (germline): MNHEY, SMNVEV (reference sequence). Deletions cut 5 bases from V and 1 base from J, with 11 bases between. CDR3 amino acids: CASSPSDWNTEAFF. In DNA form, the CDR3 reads TGTGCCAGCAGTCCGTCGGATTGGAACACTGAAGCTTTCTTT.

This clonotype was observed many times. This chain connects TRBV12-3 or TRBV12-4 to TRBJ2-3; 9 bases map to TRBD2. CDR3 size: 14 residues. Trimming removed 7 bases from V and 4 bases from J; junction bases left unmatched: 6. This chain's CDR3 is CASTISGGADTQYF. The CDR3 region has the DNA TGTGCCAGCACCATTAGCGGGGGCGCAGATACGCAGTATTTT.

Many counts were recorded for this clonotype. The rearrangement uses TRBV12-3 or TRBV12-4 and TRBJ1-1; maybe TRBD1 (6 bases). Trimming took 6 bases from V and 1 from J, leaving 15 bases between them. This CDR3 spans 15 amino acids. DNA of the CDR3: TGTGCCAGCAGATCCCGGGGGCATCGGAACACTGAAGCTTTCTTT. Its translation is CASRSRGHRNTEAFF.

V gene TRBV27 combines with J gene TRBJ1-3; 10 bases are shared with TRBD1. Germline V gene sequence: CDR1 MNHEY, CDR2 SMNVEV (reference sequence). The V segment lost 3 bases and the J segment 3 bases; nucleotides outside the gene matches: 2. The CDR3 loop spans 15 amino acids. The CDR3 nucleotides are TGTGCCAGCAGTTTGGACAGGGGGATTGGAAACACCATATATTTT. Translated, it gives CASSLDRGIGNTIYF.

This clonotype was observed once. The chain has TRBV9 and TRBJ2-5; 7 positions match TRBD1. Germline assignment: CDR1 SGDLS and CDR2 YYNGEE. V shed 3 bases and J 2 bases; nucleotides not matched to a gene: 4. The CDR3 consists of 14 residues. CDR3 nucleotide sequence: TGTGCCAGCAGCGCAGACAGGGAACAAGAGACCCAGTACTTC. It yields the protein CASSADREQETQYF.

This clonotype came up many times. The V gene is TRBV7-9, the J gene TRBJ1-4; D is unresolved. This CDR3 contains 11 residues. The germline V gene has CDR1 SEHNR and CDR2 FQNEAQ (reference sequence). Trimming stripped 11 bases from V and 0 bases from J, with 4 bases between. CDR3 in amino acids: CALATNEKLFF. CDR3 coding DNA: TGTGCCCTAGCAACTAATGAAAAACTGTTTTTT.

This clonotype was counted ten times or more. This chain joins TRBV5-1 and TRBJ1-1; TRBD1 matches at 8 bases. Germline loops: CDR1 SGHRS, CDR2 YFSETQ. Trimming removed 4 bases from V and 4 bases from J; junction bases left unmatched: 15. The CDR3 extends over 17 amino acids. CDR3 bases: TGCGCCAGCAGCCGTGCCGGGACAGGTCTACTAGGCACTGAAGCTTTCTTT. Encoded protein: CASSRAGTGLLGTEAFF.

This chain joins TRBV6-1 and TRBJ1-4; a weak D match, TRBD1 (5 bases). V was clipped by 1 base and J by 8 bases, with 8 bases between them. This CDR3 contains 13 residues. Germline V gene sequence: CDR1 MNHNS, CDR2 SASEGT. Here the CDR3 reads CASSEGGWEKLFF. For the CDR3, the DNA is TGTGCCAGCAGTGAAGGGGGGTGGGAAAAACTGTTTTTT.